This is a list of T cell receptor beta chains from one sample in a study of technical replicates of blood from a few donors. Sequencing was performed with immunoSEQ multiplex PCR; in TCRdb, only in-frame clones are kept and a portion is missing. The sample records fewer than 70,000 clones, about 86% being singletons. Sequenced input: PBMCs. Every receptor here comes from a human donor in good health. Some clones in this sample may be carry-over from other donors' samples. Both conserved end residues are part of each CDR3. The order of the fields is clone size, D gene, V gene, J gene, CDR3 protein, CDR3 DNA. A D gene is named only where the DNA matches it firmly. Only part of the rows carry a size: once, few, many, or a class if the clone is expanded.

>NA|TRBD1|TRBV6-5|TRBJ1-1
CASSYSPGQGRTPFF
TGTGCCAGCAGTTACTCGCCCGGACAGGGGAGAACGCCTTTCTTT
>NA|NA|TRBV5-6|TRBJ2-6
CASSPSYSGANVLTF
TGTGCCAGCAGTCCATCCTACTCTGGGGCCAACGTCCTGACTTTC
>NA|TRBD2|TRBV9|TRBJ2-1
CASSVGLAGGRYNEQFF
TGTGCCAGCAGCGTAGGACTAGCGGGGGGAAGGTACAATGAGCAGTTCTTC
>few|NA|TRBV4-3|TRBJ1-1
CASSLRQNYHTEAFF
TGCGCCAGCAGCCTTCGACAGAATTATCATACTGAAGCTTTCTTT
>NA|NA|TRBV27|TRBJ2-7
CASSLGATYEQYF
TGTGCCAGCAGCCTGGGAGCAACCTACGAGCAGTACTTC
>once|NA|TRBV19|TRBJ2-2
CASRATGNTGELFF
TGTGCCAGTAGAGCGACAGGGAACACCGGGGAGCTGTTTTTT
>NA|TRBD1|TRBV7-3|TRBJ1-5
CASTRQGEQPQHF
TGTGCCAGCACGAGACAGGGTGAGCAGCCCCAGCATTTT
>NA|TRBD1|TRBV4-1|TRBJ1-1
CASSQDPGQTMNTEAFF
TGCGCCAGCAGCCAAGATCCGGGACAGACCATGAACACTGAAGCTTTCTTT
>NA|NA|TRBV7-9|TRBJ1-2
CASSNLDGAGGYTF
TGTGCCAGCAGCAACCTGGATGGGGCGGGGGGCTACACCTTC
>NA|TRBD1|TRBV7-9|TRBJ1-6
CASSPTGTGNSPLHF
TGTGCCAGCAGCCCAACCGGGACAGGGAATTCACCCCTCCACTTT
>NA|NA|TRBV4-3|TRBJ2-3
CASSQIGDTQYF
TGCGCCAGCAGCCAAATCGGGGATACGCAGTATTTT
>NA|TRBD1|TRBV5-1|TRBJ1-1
CASSGGRGDTEAFF
TGCGCCAGCAGCGGAGGCAGGGGGGACACTGAAGCTTTCTTT
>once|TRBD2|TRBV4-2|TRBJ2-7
CASSQGVGLAGSNEQYF
TGTGCCAGCAGCCAAGGCGTGGGCTTAGCGGGATCTAACGAGCAGTACTTC
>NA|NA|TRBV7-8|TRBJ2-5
CASSFVRGETQYF
TGTGCCAGCAGCTTCGTCCGGGGAGAGACCCAGTACTTC
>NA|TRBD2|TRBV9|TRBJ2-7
CASSPTSGGSYEQYF
TGTGCCAGCAGCCCGACCAGCGGGGGTTCCTACGAGCAGTACTTC
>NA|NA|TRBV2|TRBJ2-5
CASSAATGQETQYF
TGTGCCAGCAGCGCGGCTACGGGTCAAGAGACCCAGTACTTC
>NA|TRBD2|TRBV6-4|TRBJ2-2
CASRTSGDTGELFF
TGTGCCAGCAGAACTAGCGGGGACACCGGGGAGCTGTTTTTT
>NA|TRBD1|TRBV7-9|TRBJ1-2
CASSPTTTGLDGYTF
TGTGCCAGCAGCCCAACGACGACAGGGCTTGATGGCTACACCTTC